This TCR beta chain appears in the sequencing data of a study of cytomegalovirus exposure and HLA in healthy donors. Study background: T cells numbering around 180 million yielded 100 million to 120 million unique TCR beta sequences in an earlier analysis.

Findings of the study overall: Some TCR beta chains (about 180 of them) were listed as cytomegalovirus-associated.

On this clone: Its antigen remains unidentified.

Donors showed nominal health when sampled, although they likely had unrecorded immune exposures. Unmatched junction bases numbered 7, after V lost 0 bases and J lost 8 bases. Germline loops: CDR1 LGHNA, CDR2 YNFKEQ. The CDR3 length is 16 residues. With 60 Vbeta and 13 Jbeta primers, the PCR was carried out. Some clones are missing from TCRdb's copy, which holds only in-frame ones; the method was immunoSEQ multiplex PCR. Among about 120,000 clones, 75% to 85% were seen once, and the ten largest hold around 3%. This rearrangement joins TRBV4-2 to TRBJ2-1; 10 positions match TRBD2. The sample comprised PBMCs. The sequence came from a male donor in good health and CMV-seronegative. The CDR3 sequence: CASSQDPAGGPDEQFF. The CDR3 region has the DNA TGTGCCAGCAGCCAAGATCCAGCGGGGGGGCCAGATGAGCAGTTCTTC.